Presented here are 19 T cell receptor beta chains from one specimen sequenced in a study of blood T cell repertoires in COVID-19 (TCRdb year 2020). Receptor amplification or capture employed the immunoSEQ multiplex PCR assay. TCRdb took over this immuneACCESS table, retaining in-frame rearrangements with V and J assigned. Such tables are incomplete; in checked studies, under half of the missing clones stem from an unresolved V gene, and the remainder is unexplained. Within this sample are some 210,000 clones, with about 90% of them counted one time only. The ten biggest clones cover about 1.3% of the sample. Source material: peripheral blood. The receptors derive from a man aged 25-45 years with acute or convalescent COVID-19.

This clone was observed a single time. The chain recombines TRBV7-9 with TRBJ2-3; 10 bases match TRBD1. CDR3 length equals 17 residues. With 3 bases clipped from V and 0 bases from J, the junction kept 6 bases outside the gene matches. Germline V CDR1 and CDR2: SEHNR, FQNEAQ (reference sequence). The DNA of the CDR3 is TGTGCCAGCAGCTTGACAGGGGGCGGAAGTAGCACAGATACGCAGTATTTT. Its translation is CASSLTGGGSSTDTQYF.

The CDR3 nucleotides are TGTGCCAGCAGCACACGCACTAGCGGGGGATACGAGCAGTACTTC. Amino acid sequence: CASSTRTSGGYEQYF. The rearrangement joins TRBV7-8 to TRBJ2-7; 11 bases agree with TRBD2. Germline V CDR1 and CDR2: SGHVS, FQNEAQ. This CDR3 has 15 amino acids. The J segment lost 4 bases and the V segment lost 5 bases, leaving 7 bases of the junction unmatched. The full variable domain, with the rest looked up from reference TRBV7-8 and TRBJ2-7, is GAGVSQSPRYKVAKRGQDVALRCDPISGHVSLFWYQQALGQGPEFLTYFQNEAQLDKSGLPSDRFFAERPEGSVSTLKIQRTQQEDSAVYLCASSTRTSGGYEQYFGPGTRLTVT.

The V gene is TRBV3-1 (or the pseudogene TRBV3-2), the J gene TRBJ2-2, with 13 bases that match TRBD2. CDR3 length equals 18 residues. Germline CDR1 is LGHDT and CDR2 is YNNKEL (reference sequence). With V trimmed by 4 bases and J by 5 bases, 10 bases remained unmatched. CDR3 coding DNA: TGTGCCAGCAGCCGGGCCACTAGCGGGGGGGCCTCAACCGGGGAGCTGTTTTTT. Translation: CASSRATSGGASTGELFF.

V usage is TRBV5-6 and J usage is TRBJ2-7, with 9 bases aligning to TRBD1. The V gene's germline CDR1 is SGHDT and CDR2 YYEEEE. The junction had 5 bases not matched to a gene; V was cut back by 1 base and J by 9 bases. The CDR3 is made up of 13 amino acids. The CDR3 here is CASSLFTGGAQYF. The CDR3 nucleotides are TGTGCCAGCAGCTTGTTCACAGGGGGCGCGCAGTACTTC.

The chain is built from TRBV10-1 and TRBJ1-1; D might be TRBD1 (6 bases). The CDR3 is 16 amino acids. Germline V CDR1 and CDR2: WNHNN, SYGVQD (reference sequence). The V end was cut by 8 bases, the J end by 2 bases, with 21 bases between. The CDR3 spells CASWGRGVLLNTEAFF. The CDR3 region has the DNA TGCGCCAGCTGGGGGAGGGGGGTCCTGCTAAACACTGAAGCTTTCTTT.

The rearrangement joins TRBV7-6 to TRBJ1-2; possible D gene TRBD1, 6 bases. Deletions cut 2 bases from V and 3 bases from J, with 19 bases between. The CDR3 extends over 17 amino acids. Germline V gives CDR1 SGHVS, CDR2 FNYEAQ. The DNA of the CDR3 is TGTGCCAGCAGCTTAAGGGGAGGGAACAGGGTTGACTATGGCTACACCTTC. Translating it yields CASSLRGGNRVDYGYTF.

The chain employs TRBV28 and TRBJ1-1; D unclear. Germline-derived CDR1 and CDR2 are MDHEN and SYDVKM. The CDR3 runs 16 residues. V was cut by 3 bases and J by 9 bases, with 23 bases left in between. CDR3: CASSLDPRGGVSQAFF. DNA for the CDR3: TGTGCCAGCAGTTTGGACCCGCGCGGAGGCGTAAGTCAAGCTTTCTTT.

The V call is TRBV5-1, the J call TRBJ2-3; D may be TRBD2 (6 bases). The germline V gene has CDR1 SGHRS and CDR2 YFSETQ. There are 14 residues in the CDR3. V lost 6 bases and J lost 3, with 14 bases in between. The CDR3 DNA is TGCGCCAGCACCAGAACCGCGGGGACAGATACGCAGTATTTT. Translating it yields CASTRTAGTDTQYF.

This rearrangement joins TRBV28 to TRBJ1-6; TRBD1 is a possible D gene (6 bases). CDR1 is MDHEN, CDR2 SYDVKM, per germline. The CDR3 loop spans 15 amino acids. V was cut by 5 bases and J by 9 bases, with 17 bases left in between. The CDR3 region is CASSAGGNGGSPLHF. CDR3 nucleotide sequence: TGTGCCAGCAGTGCTGGGGGCAACGGCGGTTCACCCCTCCACTTT.

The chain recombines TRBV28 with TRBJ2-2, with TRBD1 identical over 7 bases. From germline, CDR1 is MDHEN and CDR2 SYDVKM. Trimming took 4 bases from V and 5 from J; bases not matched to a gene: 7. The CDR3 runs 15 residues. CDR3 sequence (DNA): TGTGCCAGCAGTTACGACAGGGTAGGGACCGGGGAGCTGTTTTTT. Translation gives CASSYDRVGTGELFF.

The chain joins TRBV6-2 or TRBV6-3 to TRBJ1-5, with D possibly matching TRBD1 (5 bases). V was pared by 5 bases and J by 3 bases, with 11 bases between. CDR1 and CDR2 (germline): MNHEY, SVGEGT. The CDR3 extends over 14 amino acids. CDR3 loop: CASSNQGTNQPQHF. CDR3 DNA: TGTGCCAGCAGTAATCAGGGCACCAATCAGCCCCAGCATTTT.

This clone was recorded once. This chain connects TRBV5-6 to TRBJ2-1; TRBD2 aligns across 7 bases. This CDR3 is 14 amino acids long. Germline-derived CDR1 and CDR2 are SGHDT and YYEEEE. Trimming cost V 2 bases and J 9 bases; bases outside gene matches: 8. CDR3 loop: CASSFTGTNSEQFF. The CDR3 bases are TGTGCCAGCAGCTTTACCGGGACTAACTCTGAGCAGTTCTTC. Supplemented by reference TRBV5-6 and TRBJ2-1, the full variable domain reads DAGVTQSPTHLIKTRGQQVTLRCSPKSGHDTVSWYQQALGQGPQFIFQYYEEEERQRGNFPDRFSGHQFPNYSSELNVNALLLGDSALYLCASSFTGTNSEQFFGPGTRLTVL.

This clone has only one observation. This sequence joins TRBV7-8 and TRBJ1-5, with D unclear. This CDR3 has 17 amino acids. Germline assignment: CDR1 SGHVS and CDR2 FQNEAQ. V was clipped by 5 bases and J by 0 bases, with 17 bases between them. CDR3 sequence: CASSPLPGLYSNQPQHF. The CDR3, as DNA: TGTGCCAGCAGCCCCCTTCCAGGACTGTATAGCAATCAGCCCCAGCATTTT.

The CDR3, as DNA: TGTGCCAGCAGCCGACAGCCCTACGAGCAGTACTTC. This sequence encodes CASSRQPYEQYF. This chain joins TRBV14 and TRBJ2-7; TRBD1 is a possible D gene (5 bases). The V gene's germline CDR1 is SGHDN and CDR2 FVKESK. This CDR3 region has 12 residues. V gave up 4 bases and J gave up 2 bases, with 6 bases separating them.

The CDR3 is CASRLADGYNEQFF. Here the CDR3 DNA reads TGTGCCAGCCGACTAGCGGACGGTTACAATGAGCAGTTCTTC. The J gene is TRBJ2-1, the V gene TRBV27; 9 bases fit TRBD2. Looked up from germline, CDR1 is MNHEY and CDR2 is SMNVEV (reference sequence). The CDR3 extends over 14 amino acids. The V segment lost 8 bases and the J segment 4 bases; nucleotides outside the gene matches: 6.

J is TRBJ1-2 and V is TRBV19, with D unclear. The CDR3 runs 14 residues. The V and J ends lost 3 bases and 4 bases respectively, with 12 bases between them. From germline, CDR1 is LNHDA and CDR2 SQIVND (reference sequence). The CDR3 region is CASSMRDGSYGYTF. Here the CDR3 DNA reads TGTGCCAGTAGTATGAGGGATGGGAGCTATGGCTACACCTTC.

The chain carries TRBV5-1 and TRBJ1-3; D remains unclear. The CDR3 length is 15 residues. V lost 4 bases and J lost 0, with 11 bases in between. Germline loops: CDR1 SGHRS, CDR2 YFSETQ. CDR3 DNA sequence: TGCGCCAGCAGCCTCCATTACAGCTCTGGAAACACCATATATTTT. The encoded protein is CASSLHYSSGNTIYF. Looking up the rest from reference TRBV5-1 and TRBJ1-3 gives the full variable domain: KAGVTQTPRYLIKTRGQQVTLSCSPISGHRSVSWYQQTPGQGLQFLFEYFSETQRNKGNFPGRFSGRQFSNSRSEMNVSTLELGDSALYLCASSLHYSSGNTIYFGEGSWLTVV.

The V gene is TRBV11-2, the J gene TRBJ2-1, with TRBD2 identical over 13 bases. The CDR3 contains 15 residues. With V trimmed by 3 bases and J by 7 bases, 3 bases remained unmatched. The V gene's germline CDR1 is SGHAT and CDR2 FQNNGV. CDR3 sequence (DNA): TGTGCCAGCAGCTTCTGGACTAGCGGGAGTAATGAGCAGTTCTTC. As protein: CASSFWTSGSNEQFF.

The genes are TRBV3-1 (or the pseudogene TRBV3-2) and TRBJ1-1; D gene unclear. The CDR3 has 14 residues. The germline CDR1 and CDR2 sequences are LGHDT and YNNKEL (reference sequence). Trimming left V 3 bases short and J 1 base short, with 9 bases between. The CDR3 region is CASSQRETNTEAFF. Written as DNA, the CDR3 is TGTGCCAGCAGCCAGCGGGAGACGAACACTGAAGCTTTCTTT.